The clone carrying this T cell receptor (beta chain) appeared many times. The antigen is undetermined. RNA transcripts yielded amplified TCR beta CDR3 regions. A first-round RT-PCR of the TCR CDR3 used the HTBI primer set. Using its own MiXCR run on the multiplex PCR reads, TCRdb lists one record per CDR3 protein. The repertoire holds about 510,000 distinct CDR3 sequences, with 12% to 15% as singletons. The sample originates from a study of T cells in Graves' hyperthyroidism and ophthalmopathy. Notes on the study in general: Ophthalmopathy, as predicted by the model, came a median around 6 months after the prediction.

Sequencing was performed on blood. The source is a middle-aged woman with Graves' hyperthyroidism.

CDR3 protein: CASAAGNNEQFF. The CDR3 DNA is TGTGCCAGCGCCGCGGGAAACAATGAGCAGTTCTTC. The chain links TRBV6-1 to TRBJ2-1; possible D gene TRBD2, 6 bases. Germline lookup yields CDR1 MNHNS and CDR2 SASEGT. The CDR3 is 12 residues long. The V end lost 8 bases, the J end lost 5 bases, and 10 bases lay between the germline ends.